The T cell receptor beta chain under discussion was sequenced for a study of blood T cell repertoires in COVID-19. For the study at large: The study drew acute and convalescent COVID-19 samples from the United States, Italy and Spain. The cDNA or gDNA used as material had been derived from T cells, B-cell-depleted T cells, or PBMCs.

CDR1 is MNHNS, CDR2 SASEGT, per germline. Trimming stripped 3 bases from V and 1 base from J, with 13 bases between. The length of the CDR3 is 15 residues. Methods used by the authors: Nucleated cell counts were estimated from reference gene primer amplification. Here immunoSEQ multiplex PCR was the method, and the copy in TCRdb shows in-frame clones only, minus some. The V and J calls and clone size were taken over from that table, and D and trimming were inferred from the DNA. The table lists about 100,000 clones, more than 85% of them singletons. The rearrangement joins TRBV6-1 to TRBJ2-7, with D possibly being TRBD1 (6 bases). Sequences were obtained from peripheral blood. The sequence came from a man aged 25-45 years in a cohort sampled during active COVID-19. As DNA, the CDR3 is TGTGCCAGCAGTGAGGGGGCGGCCTTTTCCTACGAGCAGTACTTC. This encodes CASSEGAAFSYEQYF.